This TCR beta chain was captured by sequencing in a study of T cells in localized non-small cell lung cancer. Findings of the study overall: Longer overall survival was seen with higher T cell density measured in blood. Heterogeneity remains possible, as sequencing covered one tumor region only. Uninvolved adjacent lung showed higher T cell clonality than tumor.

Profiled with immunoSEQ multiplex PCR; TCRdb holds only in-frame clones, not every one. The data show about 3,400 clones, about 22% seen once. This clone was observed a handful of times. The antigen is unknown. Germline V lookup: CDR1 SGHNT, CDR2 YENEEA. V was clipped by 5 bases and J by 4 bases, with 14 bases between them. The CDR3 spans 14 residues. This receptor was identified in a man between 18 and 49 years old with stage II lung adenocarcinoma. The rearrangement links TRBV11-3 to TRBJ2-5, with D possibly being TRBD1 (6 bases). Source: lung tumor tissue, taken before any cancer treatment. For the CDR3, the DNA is TGTGCCAGCAGCCCCCGACAGGTACCAGAGACCCAGTACTTC. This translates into CASSPRQVPETQYF.